The next 29 T cell receptor beta chains were all read from a single sample in a study of OX40 agonist ivuxolimab in advanced cancers. Sequencing used immunoSEQ multiplex PCR; TCRdb keeps in-frame clones, though not all of them. The sample yields 55,000 to 95,000 clones, around 88% seen once. Sample: CD4+ or CD8+ T cells sorted from blood, taken in a trial of the OX40 agonist ivuxolimab. The origin of the receptors is an adult with an advanced solid tumor such as melanoma, head and neck, liver or kidney cancer.

The chain uses TRBV19 and TRBJ1-5; D perhaps matches TRBD1 (5 bases). Germline V CDR1 and CDR2: LNHDA, SQIVND (reference sequence). The CDR3 has 14 residues. The V gene lost 5 bases and the J gene lost 1 base, with 9 bases spanning the gap. The CDR3 is CASSGTASNQPQHF. The CDR3 DNA reads TGTGCCAGTAGTGGGACTGCGAGCAATCAGCCCCAGCATTTT. The full variable domain, in which reference TRBV19 and TRBJ1-5 provide the parts outside the CDR3, is DGGITQSPKYLFRKEGQNVTLSCEQNLNHDAMYWYRQDPGQGLRLIYYSQIVNDFQKGDIAEGYSVSREKKESFPLTVTSAQKNPTAFYLCASSGTASNQPQHFGDGTRLSIL.

The rearrangement uses TRBV11-2 and TRBJ2-1; 8 positions match TRBD1. CDR3 length equals 14 residues. Per the germline V gene, CDR1 is SGHAT and CDR2 is FQNNGV. The trim removed 3 bases at V and 8 bases at J, leaving 6 bases unmatched. The CDR3 is CASSFWTGTDEQFF. The CDR3 nucleotides are TGTGCCAGCAGCTTTTGGACAGGGACAGATGAGCAGTTCTTC.

This clone was observed a handful of times. The V call is TRBV6-5, the J call TRBJ2-5; 7 bases line up with TRBD1. In germline, CDR1 is MNHEY, CDR2 SVGAGI. The length of the CDR3 is 11 residues. V trimming: 6 bases; J trimming: 9 bases; junction bases outside the gene matches: 4. The CDR3 nucleotides read TGTGCCAGCAGAAGACAGGGAGCCCAGTACTTC. Translating it yields CASRRQGAQYF.

This rearrangement joins TRBV2 to TRBJ1-5, with D unclear. CDR1 and CDR2 from the germline V gene are SNHLY and FYNNEI. The CDR3 sequence is 14 residues long. V lost 6 bases and J lost 5, with 14 bases in between. CDR3: CASSVYSGYQPQHF. DNA of the CDR3: TGTGCCAGCAGCGTTTACTCGGGCTATCAGCCCCAGCATTTT.

This chain uses TRBV5-5 with TRBJ1-5; D is possibly TRBD1 (5 bases). Germline V gene sequence: CDR1 SGHKS, CDR2 YYEKEE (reference sequence). The CDR3 has 15 residues. The ends were cut back, 4 bases at V and 3 bases at J, with 14 bases in the middle. The CDR3 here is CASSISGTSNQPQHF. CDR3 sequence (DNA): TGTGCCAGCAGCATCTCCGGGACCTCCAATCAGCCCCAGCATTTT.

The chain recombines TRBV6-5 with TRBJ2-7; 7 positions match TRBD1. With 6 bases clipped from V and 2 bases from J, the junction kept 7 bases outside the gene matches. The CDR3 has 14 residues. Per the germline V gene, CDR1 is MNHEY and CDR2 is SVGAGI. CDR3 coding DNA: TGTGCCAGCAGACAGGGGCACCCCCCCTACGAGCAGTACTTC. This translates into CASRQGHPPYEQYF.

Details on this clone: The same CDR3 also results from other DNA sequences found in this sample. This chain connects TRBV19 to TRBJ2-3, with D perhaps TRBD1 (6 bases). The V and J ends lost 4 bases and 1 base respectively, with 9 bases between them. Germline CDR1 LNHDA, CDR2 SQIVND (reference sequence). The CDR3 loop spans 14 amino acids. The CDR3 here is CASSTRQGTDTQYF. CDR3 bases: TGTGCCAGTAGTACCCGACAGGGCACAGATACGCAGTATTTT.

The chain links TRBV27 to TRBJ2-7; D uncertain. The CDR3 is 16 amino acids. Germline values: CDR1 MNHEY, CDR2 SMNVEV (reference sequence). Trimming cost V 0 bases and J 0 bases, with 12 bases left between them. CDR3 amino acids: CASSLSILAPSYEQYF. DNA of the CDR3: TGTGCCAGCAGTTTATCGATTCTCGCTCCCTCCTACGAGCAGTACTTC.

The rearrangement links TRBV10-2 to TRBJ1-1, with TRBD1 matching 8 bases. The CDR3 loop spans 17 amino acids. Germline-derived CDR1 and CDR2 are WSHSY and SAAADI. The J segment lost 0 bases and the V segment lost 0 bases, leaving 6 bases of the junction unmatched. The CDR3 sequence is CASSESTGGTLNTEAFF. The CDR3 DNA follows: TGCGCCAGCAGTGAGTCAACAGGGGGGACTTTGAACACTGAAGCTTTCTTT.

The chain links TRBV28 to TRBJ1-1; D remains ambiguous. The CDR3 has 12 residues. V shed 6 bases and J shed 5 bases, with 10 bases lying between them. The germline gives CDR1 MDHEN, CDR2 SYDVKM. In nucleotides, the CDR3 is TGTGCCAGCAGACTAATAGGGACTGAAGCTTTCTTT. Protein product: CASRLIGTEAFF.

The gene calls are TRBV14 and TRBJ2-1, with unresolved D. The CDR3 sequence is 14 residues long. Trimming took 3 bases from V and 7 from J, leaving 13 bases between them. Per germline, CDR1 SGHDN and CDR2 FVKESK. The CDR3 spells CASSQVRGRNEQFF. In DNA, the CDR3 is TGTGCCAGCAGCCAGGTTCGTGGAAGGAATGAGCAGTTCTTC. Variable domain in full (rest from reference TRBV14 and TRBJ2-1): EAGVTQFPSHSVIEKGQTVTLRCDPISGHDNLYWYRRVMGKEIKFLLHFVKESKQDESGMPNNRFLAERTGGTYSTLKVQPAELEDSGVYFCASSQVRGRNEQFFGPGTRLTVL.

The DNA for the CDR3 is TGTGCCAGCTCACCACCGATGGGAGAAAAACTGTTTTTT. This sequence encodes CASSPPMGEKLFF. The gene calls are TRBV18 and TRBJ1-4; D gene uncertain. Deletions cut 0 bases from V and 8 bases from J, with 7 bases between. The CDR3 extends over 13 amino acids. Per germline, CDR1 KGHSH and CDR2 LQKENI.

Here the CDR3 reads CASFGTTKNIQYF. The CDR3 nucleotides are TGTGCCAGCTTCGGGACTACCAAAAACATTCAGTACTTC. The chain employs TRBV2 and TRBJ2-4, with 7 bases lining up with TRBD2. CDR1 is SNHLY and CDR2 is FYNNEI in the germline V gene. The length of the CDR3 is 13 residues. Trimming at V came to 8 bases and at J to 2 bases, leaving 3 bases not matched to a gene. The complete variable domain, with remaining parts taken from reference TRBV2 and TRBJ2-4, reads EPEVTQTPSHQVTQMGQEVILRCVPISNHLYFYWYRQILGQKVEFLVSFYNNEISEKSEIFDDQFSVERPDGSNFTLKIRSTKLEDSAMYFCASFGTTKNIQYFGAGTRLSVL.

This chain uses TRBV5-4 with TRBJ2-4; D may match TRBD1 or TRBD2 (5 bases each). The CDR3 is 13 residues long. V was pared by 4 bases and J by 11 bases, with 16 bases between. CDR1 SGHNT and CDR2 YYREEE come from the germline V gene (reference sequence). The CDR3: CASSPGTLGLQYF. The CDR3 coding sequence is TGTGCCAGCAGCCCGGGGACCCTGGGACTTCAGTACTTC.

The count of this clone is one. The chain uses TRBV5-1 and TRBJ1-2, with a tentative D call TRBD1 (5 bases). CDR3 length: 14 amino acids. The V and J ends lost 0 bases and 7 bases respectively, with 13 bases between them. Germline CDR1 SGHRS, CDR2 YFSETQ. CDR3 nucleotides: TGCGCCAGCAGCTTGGCAGGGAGTGAGGGTGGCTACACCTTC. This sequence encodes CASSLAGSEGGYTF.

J is TRBJ2-2 and V is TRBV10-1, with D possibly TRBD2 on 5 matching bases. The CDR3 loop spans 15 amino acids. Germline V gives CDR1 WNHNN, CDR2 SYGVQD (reference sequence). Trimming pared 2 bases from V and 4 bases from J, leaving 11 bases between. The CDR3 spells CASSEGGVGTGELFF. DNA of the CDR3: TGCGCCAGCAGTGAGGGAGGTGTAGGCACCGGGGAGCTGTTTTTT.

The chain links TRBV21-1 to TRBJ2-3; the D segment call TRBD2 is taken from the table without a DNA check. TRBV21-1 is tagged as a pseudogene. The CDR3 spans 17 residues. The CDR3 DNA reads TGTGCCAGCAGCAAAGGGACTAGAAGATCCGCGGGAGATACGCAGTATTTT. Translation: CASSKGTRRSAGDTQYF.

The CDR3 DNA follows: TGTGCCAGCAGCTTGGCCCAGGGGGCGACAGGCTACACCTTC. Translating gives CASSLAQGATGYTF. The chain links TRBV5-8 to TRBJ1-2; TRBD1 matches at 8 bases. With 0 bases clipped from V and 8 bases from J, the junction kept 6 bases outside the gene matches. The CDR3 is 14 amino acids. CDR1 and CDR2 (germline): SGHTS, YDEGEE.

This rearrangement joins TRBV25-1 to TRBJ1-1, with 8 bases that match TRBD1. V gave up 7 bases and J gave up 4 bases; unmatched junction bases: 5. The CDR3 has 13 amino acids. Germline V gene data show CDR1 as MGHDK and CDR2 as SYGVNS. CDR3 region: CASISTGVTEAFF. CDR3 DNA: TGTGCCAGCATTTCGACAGGGGTCACTGAAGCTTTCTTT.

V gene TRBV10-1 combines with J gene TRBJ2-3, with a possible D match to TRBD2 (5 bases). V was clipped by 8 bases and J by 4 bases, with 13 bases between them. This CDR3 is 13 amino acids long. Per the germline V gene, CDR1 is WNHNN and CDR2 is SYGVQD (reference sequence). CDR3 DNA: TGCGCCAGCGAGAGGGTTTTCCCAGATACGCAGTATTTT. Protein product: CASERVFPDTQYF.

The rearrangement links TRBV10-3 to TRBJ1-1; D call uncertain. Germline loops: CDR1 ENHRY, CDR2 SYGVKD. This CDR3 comprises 14 residues. Trimming removed 3 bases from V and 1 base from J, with 9 bases in between. The CDR3 loop is CAISDQTANTEAFF. In nucleotides, the CDR3 is TGTGCCATCAGTGACCAGACGGCGAACACTGAAGCTTTCTTT.

This chain uses TRBV10-3 with TRBJ1-5, with D unclear. Between the trimmed V and J ends, which lost 0 bases and 3 bases, there was a span of 9 bases. The CDR3 extends over 15 amino acids. From germline, CDR1 is ENHRY and CDR2 SYGVKD. The CDR3 spells CAISESGGNNQPQHF. CDR3 DNA: TGTGCCATCAGTGAGTCTGGAGGAAACAATCAGCCCCAGCATTTT.

The V and J genes are TRBV29-1 and TRBJ2-1, with a tentative D call TRBD2 (5 bases). The CDR3 is 11 amino acids. The germline V gene has CDR1 SQVTM and CDR2 ANQGSEA. Trimming took 8 bases from V and 9 from J, leaving 14 bases between them. CDR3 coding DNA: TGCAGCTCATATAGCGTTCCTGAGCAGTTCTTC. It codes for CSSYSVPEQFF.

The chain joins TRBV6-5 to TRBJ2-2; D is unclear. Germline V gives CDR1 MNHEY, CDR2 SVGAGI. V lost 2 bases, J lost 4 bases, and 2 bases lay in between. The CDR3 length is 12 residues. CDR3 nucleotides: TGTGCCAGCAGTTACCCCACCGGGGAGCTGTTTTTT. Residues: CASSYPTGELFF.

The gene calls are TRBV2 and TRBJ2-1, with TRBD1 matching 7 bases. CDR3 length: 13 residues. Trimming took 8 bases from V and 7 from J; bases not matched to a gene: 8. The germline V gene encodes CDR1 SNHLY and CDR2 FYNNEI. The CDR3 is CASRRDSQNEQFF. The CDR3 region has the DNA TGTGCCAGCCGCCGGGACAGCCAAAATGAGCAGTTCTTC.

This sequence joins TRBV29-1 and TRBJ2-1; 11 bases agree with TRBD2. V lost 4 bases and J lost 6; bases outside the gene matches: 2. CDR1 is SQVTM and CDR2 is ANQGSEA in the germline V gene. This CDR3 region has 13 residues. The DNA of the CDR3 is TGCAGCGTTGTAGCGGGAGGGGGCAATGAGCAGTTCTTC. Amino acid sequence: CSVVAGGGNEQFF.

This chain uses TRBV6-5 with TRBJ2-2; tentative D call: TRBD2 (5 bases). There are 14 residues in the CDR3. The germline V gene encodes CDR1 MNHEY and CDR2 SVGAGI. V was shortened by 8 bases and J by 7 bases, with 17 bases between the two germline ends. This CDR3 is CASSADFWGGELFF. The CDR3 DNA is TGTGCCAGCTCAGCGGATTTCTGGGGCGGGGAGCTGTTTTTT.

The chain joins TRBV7-2 to TRBJ2-4; TRBD2 might be the D (5 bases). The germline gives CDR1 SGHTA, CDR2 FQGNSA. CDR3 length equals 17 residues. The V gene lost 5 bases and the J gene lost 2 bases, with 19 bases spanning the gap. The CDR3 coding sequence is TGTGCCAGCAGCCCGCTGAGCGGTTCAAGGACCAAAAACATTCAGTACTTC. It specifies CASSPLSGSRTKNIQYF.

The chain combines TRBV5-1 with TRBJ2-7; D call uncertain. The germline V gene encodes CDR1 SGHRS and CDR2 YFSETQ. Trimming removed 2 bases at V and 3 bases at J, with 3 bases between. This CDR3 has 11 residues. For the CDR3, the DNA is TGCGCCAGCAGCTTTCACTACGAGCAGTACTTC. Protein: CASSFHYEQYF.